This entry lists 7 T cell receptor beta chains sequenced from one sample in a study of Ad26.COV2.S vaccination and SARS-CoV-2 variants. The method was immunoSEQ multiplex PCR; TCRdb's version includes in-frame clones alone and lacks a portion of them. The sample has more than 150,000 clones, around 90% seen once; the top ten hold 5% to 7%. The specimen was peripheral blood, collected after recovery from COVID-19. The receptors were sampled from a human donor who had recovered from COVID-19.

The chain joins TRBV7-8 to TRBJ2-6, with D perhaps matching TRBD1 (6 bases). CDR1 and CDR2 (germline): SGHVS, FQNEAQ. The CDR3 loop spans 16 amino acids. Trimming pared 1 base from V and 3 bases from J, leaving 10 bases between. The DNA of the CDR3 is TGTGCCAGCAGCTTAGACAGGGTTTTTGGGGCCAACGTCCTGACTTTC. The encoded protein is CASSLDRVFGANVLTF. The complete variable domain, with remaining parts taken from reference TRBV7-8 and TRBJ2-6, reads GAGVSQSPRYKVAKRGQDVALRCDPISGHVSLFWYQQALGQGPEFLTYFQNEAQLDKSGLPSDRFFAERPEGSVSTLKIQRTQQEDSAVYLCASSLDRVFGANVLTFGAGSRLTVL.

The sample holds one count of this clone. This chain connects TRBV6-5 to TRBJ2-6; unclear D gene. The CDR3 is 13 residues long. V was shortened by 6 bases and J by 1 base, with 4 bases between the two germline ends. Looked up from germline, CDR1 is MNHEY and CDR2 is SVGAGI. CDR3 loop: CASRTSGANVLTF. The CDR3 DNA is TGTGCCAGCAGGACGTCTGGGGCCAACGTCCTGACTTTC.

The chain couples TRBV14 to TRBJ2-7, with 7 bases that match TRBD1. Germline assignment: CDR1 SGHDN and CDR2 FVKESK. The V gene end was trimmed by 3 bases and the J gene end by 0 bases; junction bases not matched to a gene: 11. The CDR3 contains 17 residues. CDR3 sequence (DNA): TGTGCCAGCAGCCATTCCCCGACAGGGTTGGACTCCTACGAGCAGTACTTC. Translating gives CASSHSPTGLDSYEQYF.

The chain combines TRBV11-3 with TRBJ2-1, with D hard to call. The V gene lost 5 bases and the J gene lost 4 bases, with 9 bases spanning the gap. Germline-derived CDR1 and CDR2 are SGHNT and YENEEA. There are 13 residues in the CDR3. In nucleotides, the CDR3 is TGTGCCAGCAGCGATACGTCTTACAATGAGCAGTTCTTC. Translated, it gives CASSDTSYNEQFF.

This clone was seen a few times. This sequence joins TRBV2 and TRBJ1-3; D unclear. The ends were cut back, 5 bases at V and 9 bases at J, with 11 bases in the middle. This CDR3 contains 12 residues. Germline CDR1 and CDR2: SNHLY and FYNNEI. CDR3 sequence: CASSLGLGTIYF. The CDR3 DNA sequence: TGTGCCAGCAGTTTGGGATTAGGCACCATATATTTT.

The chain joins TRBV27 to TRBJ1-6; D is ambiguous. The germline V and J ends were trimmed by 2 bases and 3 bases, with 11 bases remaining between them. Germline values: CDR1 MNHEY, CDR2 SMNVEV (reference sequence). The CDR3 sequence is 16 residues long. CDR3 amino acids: CASSLTIQGYNSPLHF. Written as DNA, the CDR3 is TGTGCCAGCAGTTTAACTATCCAAGGCTATAATTCACCCCTCCACTTT.

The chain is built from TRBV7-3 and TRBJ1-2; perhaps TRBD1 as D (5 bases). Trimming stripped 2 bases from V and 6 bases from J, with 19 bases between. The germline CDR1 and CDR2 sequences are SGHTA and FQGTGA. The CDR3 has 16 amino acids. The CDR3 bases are TGTGCCAGCAGCTTAGAACCGGGGGTTGCCCCTAATGGCTACACCTTC. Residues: CASSLEPGVAPNGYTF. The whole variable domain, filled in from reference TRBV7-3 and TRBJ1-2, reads GAGVSQTPSNKVTEKGKYVELRCDPISGHTALYWYRQSLGQGPEFLIYFQGTGAADDSGLPNDRFFAVRPEGSVSTLKIQRTERGDSAVYLCASSLEPGVAPNGYTFGSGTRLTVV.